This T cell receptor (beta chain) was identified in a study of control samples from healthy donors and cancer patients (dated by TCRdb to the early 2020s). The junction carries 9 bases between V and J, which are trimmed by 1 base and 1 base respectively. Taken from the germline V gene, the CDR1 and CDR2 loops are SGHVS and FQNEAQ. Measured from the cysteine to the phenylalanine, the CDR3 is 15 residues long. Only CDR3 DNA remains: 45 bases, in frame from the first base. Receptor amplification or capture employed the immunoSEQ multiplex PCR assay. TCRdb's version of the immuneACCESS table is confined to in-frame rearrangements and falls short of the full clone set. An unresolved V gene accounts for under half of the shortfall where checked; the remainder is of unknown origin. For this sample there are over 55,000 clones; approximately 90% appear just once. 0.75% to 0.95% of the sample is held by the ten biggest clonotypes.

Comments on this clone: Its antigen has not been determined. No quality values exist for individual bases; no much larger clone is one base distant.

The receptor was isolated from a man aged 25-45 years with colorectal cancer. Recombination linked TRBV7-8 to TRBJ2-3; perhaps TRBD1 is the D gene, with 5 bases matching. Material for sequencing was PBMCs. The sequence in DNA is TGTGCCAGCAGCTTAGATCTCAGGGGCACAGATACGCAGTATTTT. This is translated as CASSLDLRGTDTQYF.